This TCR beta chain originates from a study of OX40 agonist ivuxolimab in advanced cancers. For the study at large: While on treatment, patients had intravenous ivuxolimab at 0.01 to 10 mg/kg every 2 weeks.

The CDR3 consists of 12 residues. Trimming removed 7 bases from V and 1 base from J; junction bases left unmatched: 3. Germline V gives CDR1 SQVTM, CDR2 ANQGSEA. The method was immunoSEQ multiplex PCR; TCRdb's version includes in-frame clones alone and lacks a portion of them. Among about 59,000 clones listed, about 87% were seen once. This clonotype originated in an adult with an advanced solid tumor such as melanoma, head and neck, liver or kidney cancer. The chain uses TRBV29-1 and TRBJ1-1; TRBD1 matches 7 bases. Sequencing was performed on CD4+ or CD8+ T cells sorted from blood, taken in a trial of the OX40 agonist ivuxolimab. CDR3 in amino acids: CSARQGNTEAFF. Here the CDR3 DNA reads TGCAGCGCCCGACAGGGGAACACTGAAGCTTTCTTT.